These 29 T cell receptor beta chains were sequenced from one sample in a study of T-cell reconstitution after alpha-beta-depleted transplantation in children. Using unique molecular identifiers, the investigators prepared the TCRbeta library. A single record per CDR3 protein comes from TCRdb applying MiXCR to the PCR reads. This table has under 85,000 distinct CDR3 sequences, 15% to 20% appearing once. Sequenced here: PBMCs, mostly from graft donor cells, sampled 360 days after TCRalphabeta/CD19-depleted stem cell transplant. All receptors come from a male patient aged 2 to 10 who had a stem cell transplant for acute lymphoblastic leukemia, so the T cells may come from the graft donor.

This rearrangement joins TRBV5-6 to TRBJ2-6; D gene unclear. Germline V gene lookup returns CDR1 SGHDT and CDR2 YYEEEE. The CDR3 runs to 15 residues. Trimming took off 5 bases at V and 4 bases at J, with 13 bases between the two ends. CDR3 sequence (DNA): TGTGCCAGCAGGCAGACCTGGGTCGGGGCCAACGTCCTGACTTTC. Its translation is CASRQTWVGANVLTF.

This clonotype was seen at least ten times. V usage is TRBV20-1 and J usage is TRBJ2-1, with 10 bases that match TRBD2. The CDR3 consists of 15 residues. The junction had 5 bases not matched to a gene; V was cut back by 6 bases and J by 0 bases. Germline-derived CDR1 and CDR2 are DFQATT and SNEGSKA (reference sequence). CDR3 sequence: CSAGGLAASYNEQFF. The DNA of the CDR3 is TGCAGTGCGGGAGGACTAGCGGCCTCCTACAATGAGCAGTTCTTC.

The V gene is TRBV4-3, the J gene TRBJ2-3; possible D gene TRBD2, 6 bases. Trimming shortened V by 7 bases and J by 2 bases, and 22 bases separated the two germline ends. The germline gives CDR1 LGHNA, CDR2 YSLEER. This CDR3 region has 17 residues. This chain's CDR3 is CASTRRADQRNTDTQYF. The CDR3 DNA follows: TGCGCCAGCACCCGGAGGGCGGACCAACGTAACACAGATACGCAGTATTTT.

The chain has TRBV4-1 and TRBJ2-7; D is perhaps TRBD2 (5 bases). V was cut by 4 bases and J by 1 base, with 14 bases left in between. CDR3 length: 15 residues. CDR1 and CDR2 (germline): MGHRA, YSYEKL. CDR3 DNA sequence: TGCGCCAGCAGCCCCCTCGGGAAAAAATCCTACGAGCAGTACTTC. Translation gives CASSPLGKKSYEQYF.

This clonotype appeared a few times. The chain links TRBV29-1 to TRBJ2-7; 8 nucleotides agree with TRBD2. Germline CDR1 SQVTM, CDR2 ANQGSEA. V gave up 8 bases and J gave up 3 bases; unmatched junction bases: 15. The CDR3 has 15 amino acids. The CDR3 spells CSPDRGGMASYEQYF. In DNA form, the CDR3 reads TGCAGCCCCGACCGGGGGGGGATGGCAAGCTACGAGCAGTACTTC.

This clonotype was counted only a few times. In DNA form, the CDR3 reads TGTGCCAGCAGTTTCGGGTTGGCTGGCTACACCTTC. It is translated as CASSFGLAGYTF. The genes are TRBV12-3 or TRBV12-4 and TRBJ1-2; D call uncertain. The CDR3 sequence is 12 residues long. Trimming took off 3 bases at V and 7 bases at J, with 9 bases between the two ends.

The rearrangement uses TRBV12-3 or TRBV12-4 and TRBJ2-2; TRBD1 matches at 7 bases. The CDR3 consists of 13 residues. V was pared by 7 bases and J by 5 bases, with 4 bases of the junction left unmatched. CDR3 bases: TGTGCCAGCAAGGGGGCAAGTACCGGGGAGCTGTTTTTT. This translates into CASKGASTGELFF.

This clonotype has at least ten counts. The genes are TRBV20-1 and TRBJ2-1, with TRBD2 identical over 11 bases. V dropped 5 bases and J dropped 4; count of bases not matched to a gene: 7. The CDR3 length is 15 residues. CDR1 is DFQATT and CDR2 is SNEGSKA in the germline V gene (reference sequence). The DNA of the CDR3 is TGCAGTGCTGACCCCGGGACTAGCGGTTACAATGAGCAGTTCTTC. The encoded protein is CSADPGTSGYNEQFF.

On this clonotype: A junction boundary mismatches the germline segment, possibly from a read error. The CDR3 coding sequence is TGTGCTAGCAGCTTAGTACCCGGCCGTAGCACAGATACGCAGTATTTT. Translation: CASSLVPGRSTDTQYF. This chain joins TRBV7-7 and TRBJ2-3; no firm D call. The CDR3 runs to 16 residues. Germline V CDR1 and CDR2: SSHAT, FNYEAQ (reference sequence).

The chain recombines TRBV11-2 with TRBJ2-6; 7 nucleotides align to TRBD1. V lost 6 bases to trimming and J lost 0 bases; unmatched junction nucleotides: 14. CDR1 is SGHAT and CDR2 is FQNNGV in the germline V gene. The CDR3 spans 19 residues. DNA of the CDR3: TGTGCCAGCAGGGATCCACGACAGGGACGCGACTCTGGGGCCAACGTCCTGACTTTC. Protein product: CASRDPRQGRDSGANVLTF.

This clonotype has only a few counts. J is TRBJ2-5 and V is TRBV4-1; the match to TRBD2 covers 8 bases. The CDR3 totals 16 residues. Germline CDR1 is MGHRA and CDR2 is YSYEKL. Losses at the gene ends were 2 bases for V and 1 base for J; bases not matched to a gene: 6. In DNA form, the CDR3 reads TGCGCCAGCAGCCAACCTTGGACTAGCTTCCAAGAGACCCAGTACTTC. Residues: CASSQPWTSFQETQYF.

This clonotype was recorded a few times. V is TRBV5-1 and J is TRBJ2-7; D uncertain. V lost 0 bases and J lost 2, with 6 bases in between. CDR3 length: 13 amino acids. Germline loops: CDR1 SGHRS, CDR2 YFSETQ. The CDR3, as DNA: TGCGCCAGCAGCTTGGGGCGGACCTACGAGCAGTACTTC. Translating it yields CASSLGRTYEQYF. The full variable domain, completed using reference TRBV5-1 and TRBJ2-7, is KAGVTQTPRYLIKTRGQQVTLSCSPISGHRSVSWYQQTPGQGLQFLFEYFSETQRNKGNFPGRFSGRQFSNSRSEMNVSTLELGDSALYLCASSLGRTYEQYFGPGTRLTVT.

J is TRBJ1-1 and V is TRBV5-1; tentatively, D is TRBD1 (6 bases). With 3 bases removed from V and 0 bases from J, the gap between germline ends came to 15 bases. Germline V gene lookup returns CDR1 SGHRS and CDR2 YFSETQ. The CDR3 runs 16 residues. The CDR3 sequence: CASSSTGFGMNTEAFF. DNA of the CDR3: TGCGCCAGCAGCTCCACAGGGTTCGGTATGAACACTGAAGCTTTCTTT.

The chain has TRBV5-1 and TRBJ1-1, with TRBD1 matching 7 bases. CDR1 is SGHRS and CDR2 is YFSETQ in the germline V gene. This CDR3 has 16 residues. V lost 4 bases and J lost 1; bases outside the gene matches: 10. CDR3 sequence reads: CASSQVQGRGNTEAFF. The DNA of the CDR3 is TGCGCCAGCAGCCAAGTACAGGGGCGAGGGAACACTGAAGCTTTCTTT. Full variable domain (rest looked up from reference TRBV5-1 and TRBJ1-1): KAGVTQTPRYLIKTRGQQVTLSCSPISGHRSVSWYQQTPGQGLQFLFEYFSETQRNKGNFPGRFSGRQFSNSRSEMNVSTLELGDSALYLCASSQVQGRGNTEAFFGQGTRLTVV.

There are many counts of this clonotype. The chain recombines TRBV5-1 with TRBJ1-4; D remains unclear. The CDR3 sequence is 16 residues long. The V gene lost 1 base and the J gene lost 7 bases, with 17 bases spanning the gap. The germline V gene encodes CDR1 SGHRS and CDR2 YFSETQ. The CDR3 nucleotides are TGCGCCAGCAGCTTGAATTCCAGAATCAGAAGTGAAAAACTGTTTTTT. It is translated as CASSLNSRIRSEKLFF.

The J gene is TRBJ2-1, the V gene TRBV6-6; D is uncertain. With 5 bases removed from V and 10 bases from J, the gap between germline ends came to 9 bases. This CDR3 comprises 11 residues. Germline V gives CDR1 MNHNY, CDR2 SVGAGI (reference sequence). The CDR3 DNA reads as TGTGCCAGCAGTGCCCTGGCAGAGCAGTTCTTC. This gives the protein CASSALAEQFF.

This clonotype was counted a few times. The chain uses TRBV28 and TRBJ2-7; D is perhaps TRBD1 or TRBD2 (5 bases each). Germline V gene sequence: CDR1 MDHEN, CDR2 SYDVKM. There are 17 residues in the CDR3. Trimming left V 2 bases short and J 1 base short, with 18 bases between. The CDR3 is CASSLNFWVRGSYEQYF. CDR3 coding DNA: TGTGCCAGCAGTTTAAATTTTTGGGTGAGGGGTTCCTACGAGCAGTACTTC.

The rearrangement links TRBV12-3 or TRBV12-4 to TRBJ1-1; tentatively, D is TRBD1 (6 bases). Trimming removed 7 bases from V and 5 bases from J, with 14 bases in between. The CDR3 sequence is 13 residues long. Here the CDR3 reads CASISGQGTEAFF. CDR3 sequence (DNA): TGTGCCAGCATTTCGGGGCAGGGGACTGAAGCTTTCTTT.

This clonotype was picked up many times. V gene TRBV7-7 combines with J gene TRBJ2-3; TRBD2 is a possible D gene (5 bases). Germline V gene lookup returns CDR1 SSHAT and CDR2 FNYEAQ (reference sequence). Trimming pared 2 bases from V and 3 bases from J, leaving 12 bases between. The CDR3 extends over 15 amino acids. The CDR3 here is CASSLNGVGTDTQYF. Written as DNA, the CDR3 is TGTGCCAGCAGCTTAAACGGGGTCGGTACAGATACGCAGTATTTT.

The chain recombines TRBV7-6 with TRBJ2-7, with a possible D match to TRBD2 (5 bases). This CDR3 region has 20 residues. Germline values: CDR1 SGHVS, CDR2 FNYEAQ. V dropped 5 bases and J dropped 4 bases, with 33 bases sitting between them. The CDR3 sequence is CASSTLPPLREPEGLYEQYF. The CDR3, as DNA: TGTGCCAGCAGCACCTTACCCCCACTTAGGGAGCCAGAGGGTCTATACGAGCAGTACTTC.

The chain joins TRBV6-5 to TRBJ1-1; 9 nucleotides agree with TRBD1. CDR1 is MNHEY and CDR2 is SVGAGI in the germline V gene. The V segment lost 4 bases and the J segment 11 bases; nucleotides outside the gene matches: 8. This CDR3 region has 13 residues. This CDR3 is CASSFRPTGGAFF. The CDR3 DNA follows: TGTGCCAGCAGTTTCCGACCGACAGGGGGGGCTTTCTTT.

The rearrangement links TRBV6-1 to TRBJ2-7, with TRBD2 matching over 7 bases. Per germline, CDR1 MNHNS and CDR2 SASEGT. This CDR3 has 13 residues. Trimming took 8 bases from V and 6 from J; bases not matched to a gene: 10. Here the CDR3 DNA reads TGTGCCAGCGGCCTAGGGTTAGCGGGCGAGCAGTACTTC. Amino acid sequence: CASGLGLAGEQYF.

V and J are TRBV20-1 and TRBJ2-1, with 10 nucleotides matching TRBD2. The CDR3 has 16 amino acids. CDR1 is DFQATT and CDR2 is SNEGSKA in the germline V gene (reference sequence). Unmatched junction bases numbered 10, after V lost 0 bases and J lost 8 bases. The CDR3 protein is CSARERLAGIDDEQFF. Here the CDR3 DNA reads TGCAGTGCTAGAGAGCGACTAGCGGGTATTGATGATGAGCAGTTCTTC.

For the CDR3, the DNA is TGCGCCAGCAGCTTGGCGTCGGTTTGGGGCTCGGGATTGAACACTGAAGCTTTCTTT. Translation gives CASSLASVWGSGLNTEAFF. This rearrangement joins TRBV5-1 to TRBJ1-1, with a weak D call TRBD1 (5 bases). The germline CDR1 and CDR2 sequences are SGHRS and YFSETQ. The CDR3 contains 19 residues. V was pared by 0 bases and J by 0 bases, with 21 bases between.

The chain carries TRBV7-9 and TRBJ2-3; 7 nucleotides match TRBD2. The CDR3 runs to 14 residues. V lost 3 bases, J lost 1 base, and 1 base stayed unmatched. Germline values: CDR1 SEHNR, CDR2 FQNEAQ (reference sequence). In DNA, the CDR3 is TGTGCCAGCAGCTTCACTAGCGGCACAGATACGCAGTATTTT. Its translation: CASSFTSGTDTQYF.

The chain links TRBV12-3 or TRBV12-4 to TRBJ1-5; D gene ambiguous. CDR3 size: 15 residues. V lost 4 bases and J 0 bases, leaving 10 bases between the germline ends. As DNA, the CDR3 is TGTGCCAGCAGTTCGCAGTATAATAGCAATCAGCCCCAGCATTTT. The encoded protein is CASSSQYNSNQPQHF.

The rearrangement joins TRBV29-1 to TRBJ2-1, with 9 nucleotides matching TRBD2. This CDR3 contains 14 residues. Germline CDR1 and CDR2: SQVTM and ANQGSEA. V was pared by 2 bases and J by 11 bases, with 10 bases of the junction left unmatched. The CDR3 DNA reads TGCAGCGTTGAATGGCGGGGGCTAGCGGGAAAGCAGTTCTTC. This gives the protein CSVEWRGLAGKQFF.

This clonotype was detected only a few times. The DNA for the CDR3 is TGTGCCAGCAGCTTAGTAAGGTACAATGAGCAGTTCTTC. It codes for CASSLVRYNEQFF. The V and J genes are TRBV11-2 and TRBJ2-1, with D unresolved. The CDR3 has 13 residues. Germline CDR1 SGHAT, CDR2 FQNNGV. Trimming shortened V by 1 base and J by 4 bases, and 5 bases separated the two germline ends.

This clonotype was seen a handful of times. The V gene is TRBV12-3 or TRBV12-4, the J gene TRBJ2-6; TRBD2 might be the D (6 bases). This CDR3 has 17 amino acids. V was cut by 3 bases and J by 3 bases, with 15 bases left in between. The CDR3 here is CASSFLALPSGANVLTF. CDR3 sequence (DNA): TGTGCCAGCAGTTTCCTAGCGCTCCCAAGTGGGGCCAACGTCCTGACTTTC.